These 17 T cell receptor beta chains share one sample of origin, sequenced in a study of T cell repertoires in cytomegalovirus infection. TCRdb analysed the reads with MiXCR anew, one entry per CDR3 protein. The table records 40,000 to 50,000 distinct CDR3 sequences, approximately 22% of them present only once. These receptors have no known antigen. The sequencing input was PBMCs, sequenced either directly or after in vitro stimulation (not recorded which). The receptors were gathered from a human donor in good health (CMV status not recorded). Some clones in this sample may be carry-over from other donors' samples.

On this clonotype itself: Relative to the germline gene, one junction end is altered; a read error may explain this. V is TRBV7-4 and J is TRBJ1-2, with D possibly TRBD1 on 6 matching bases. Germline values: CDR1 SGHVT, CDR2 SQSDAQ. The length of the CDR3 is 18 residues. The CDR3 nucleotides read TGTGCCAGCAGCCTCGGAGGGGGGGCTGGGTCCGACTTCTATCGCTACACCTTC. This translates into CASSLGGGAGSDFYRYTF.

There are a few counts of this clonotype. V gene TRBV4-1 combines with J gene TRBJ1-5; D remains unclear. Germline V lookup: CDR1 MGHRA, CDR2 YSYEKL. The germline V and J ends were trimmed by 1 base and 3 bases, with 10 bases remaining between them. The CDR3 length is 15 residues. CDR3 DNA sequence: TGCGCCAGCAGCCAAGTAAGGAGAATCAATCAGCCCCAGCATTTT. This sequence encodes CASSQVRRINQPQHF.

This clonotype appeared many times. J is TRBJ2-7 and V is TRBV7-9; 12 bases map to TRBD2. The CDR3 runs 16 residues. Unmatched junction bases numbered 7, after V lost 4 bases and J lost 3 bases. CDR1 is SEHNR, CDR2 FQNEAQ, per germline (reference sequence). This CDR3 is CASSSDGLAGYYEQYF. In DNA form, the CDR3 reads TGTGCCAGCAGCTCCGACGGACTAGCGGGGTACTACGAGCAGTACTTC.

This clonotype showed up just a few times. The chain joins TRBV11-2 to TRBJ2-1, with D perhaps matching TRBD1 (5 bases). CDR3 length: 15 residues. Trimming left V 7 bases short and J 5 bases short, with 18 bases between. In germline, CDR1 is SGHAT, CDR2 FQNNGV. This CDR3 is CASNLVGHWDNEQFF. In nucleotides, the CDR3 is TGTGCCAGCAACCTAGTAGGACATTGGGACAATGAGCAGTTCTTC.

This clonotype was seen ten or more times. V and J are TRBV7-6 and TRBJ2-3, with a weak D call TRBD1 (6 bases). V was cut by 5 bases and J by 4 bases, with 10 bases left in between. This CDR3 spans 13 amino acids. Germline CDR1 and CDR2: SGHVS and FNYEAQ. The DNA for the CDR3 is TGTGCCAGCAGCCTGAAGGGGGCAGATACGCAGTATTTT. Translated, it gives CASSLKGADTQYF.

This clonotype was observed a handful of times. The J gene is TRBJ2-1, the V gene TRBV7-8; D remains unclear. This CDR3 is 15 amino acids long. V lost 1 base and J lost 9, with 16 bases in between. Germline values: CDR1 SGHVS, CDR2 FQNEAQ. The CDR3 loop is CASSLDTLDLAEQFF. The DNA for the CDR3 is TGTGCCAGCAGCTTAGACACCCTGGATTTGGCTGAGCAGTTCTTC. The variable domain in full, completed from reference TRBV7-8 and TRBJ2-1, reads GAGVSQSPRYKVAKRGQDVALRCDPISGHVSLFWYQQALGQGPEFLTYFQNEAQLDKSGLPSDRFFAERPEGSVSTLKIQRTQQEDSAVYLCASSLDTLDLAEQFFGPGTRLTVL.

There are many counts of this clonotype. The V gene is TRBV7-2, the J gene TRBJ2-1; 9 positions agree with TRBD2. The CDR3 contains 15 residues. Germline values: CDR1 SGHTA, CDR2 FQGNSA. V lost 3 bases, J lost 6 bases, and 6 bases stayed unmatched. CDR3 protein: CASSFGLARGNEQFF. CDR3 DNA: TGTGCCAGCAGCTTCGGACTAGCGAGGGGCAATGAGCAGTTCTTC.

J is TRBJ2-1 and V is TRBV20-1; D is perhaps TRBD2 (7 bases). The CDR3 has 15 amino acids. Germline V gene lookup returns CDR1 DFQATT and CDR2 SNEGSKA (reference sequence). V lost 3 bases, J lost 8 bases, and 20 bases lay in between. CDR3 residues: CSASPFTQGGDEQFF. The CDR3 bases are TGCAGTGCTAGCCCCTTTACCCAAGGGGGGGATGAGCAGTTCTTC.

J is TRBJ2-1 and V is TRBV18; a possible D gene is TRBD2 (5 bases). The germline V and J ends were trimmed by 4 bases and 8 bases, with 12 bases remaining between them. The germline CDR1 and CDR2 sequences are KGHSH and LQKENI. The CDR3 sequence is 13 residues long. The CDR3 loop reads CASSLTAGYEQFF. CDR3 sequence (DNA): TGTGCCAGCTCACTCACGGCGGGCTATGAGCAGTTCTTC.

This clonotype has at least ten counts. The chain links TRBV7-9 to TRBJ2-7, with 11 bases matching TRBD2. Germline V gives CDR1 SEHNR, CDR2 FQNEAQ (reference sequence). Unmatched junction bases numbered 15, after V lost 5 bases and J lost 3 bases. This CDR3 is built from 18 residues. CDR3 bases: TGTGCCAGCAGCCCCACGAGTACTAGCGGGGGCCGCTTCTACGAGCAGTACTTC. Translating gives CASSPTSTSGGRFYEQYF.

This clonotype was recorded many times. The J gene is TRBJ2-7, the V gene TRBV12-3 or TRBV12-4; either TRBD1 or TRBD2 may fit D (5 bases each). The CDR3 runs to 11 residues. Trimming removed 2 bases at V and 10 bases at J, with 9 bases between. The CDR3 coding sequence is TGTGCCAGCAGTTTATTGGGGGATCAGTACTTC. Amino acid sequence: CASSLLGDQYF.

This clonotype occurred many times. This sequence joins TRBV6-1 and TRBJ1-5; 9 positions agree with TRBD1. Germline V CDR1 and CDR2: MNHNS, SASEGT. V shed 5 bases, J shed 7 bases, and the junction held 9 bases outside the gene matches. The CDR3 runs 15 residues. CDR3 region: CASSYTGGAGQPQHF. The CDR3 DNA reads TGTGCCAGCAGTTATACAGGGGGCGCGGGGCAGCCCCAGCATTTT.

The table lists this clonotype with a few counts. The rearrangement uses TRBV6-1 and TRBJ2-7; TRBD1 might be the D (6 bases). Germline V lookup: CDR1 MNHNS, CDR2 SASEGT. The germline V and J ends were trimmed by 8 bases and 0 bases, with 14 bases remaining between them. The CDR3 sequence is 14 residues long. The DNA for the CDR3 is TGTGCCAGCGGGGGCTCAGGGAGCTCCTACGAGCAGTACTTC. Translation: CASGGSGSSYEQYF.

This clonotype was counted a few times. CDR3 sequence reads: CASTLAGEETQYF. As DNA, the CDR3 is TGTGCCAGCACTTTAGCGGGGGAAGAGACCCAGTACTTC. The chain employs TRBV6-1 and TRBJ2-5, with 9 bases identical to TRBD2. The V gene end was trimmed by 7 bases and the J gene end by 3 bases; junction bases not matched to a gene: 3. Germline CDR1 reads MNHNS; CDR2 reads SASEGT. This CDR3 is 13 amino acids long.

On this clonotype itself: One junction end disagrees with the germline gene, perhaps due to a read error. This rearrangement joins TRBV7-1 to TRBJ2-7, with TRBD1 matching 9 bases. TRBV7-1 is given ORF status, its function remaining uncertain. This CDR3 spans 14 amino acids. CDR3 in DNA: TGTGCCAGCAGATCAGGGACAGGGCGCTACGAGCAGTACTTC. Translated: CASRSGTGRYEQYF.

This clonotype was found many times. This chain connects TRBV29-1 to TRBJ2-7, with D unclear. V lost 7 bases to trimming and J lost 0 bases, with 7 bases between them. Looked up from germline, CDR1 is SQVTM and CDR2 is ANQGSEA. The CDR3 consists of 11 residues. The CDR3 loop reads CSARSSYEQYF. In DNA, the CDR3 is TGCAGCGCCAGGAGCTCCTACGAGCAGTACTTC.

This clonotype was seen at least ten times. The rearrangement joins TRBV12-3 or TRBV12-4 to TRBJ2-7; 9 positions agree with TRBD1. The CDR3 contains 14 residues. Germline trimming cut 5 bases from V and 0 bases from J; bases unmatched to any gene: 2. The CDR3 bases are TGTGCCAGCAGTCTGACAGGGGGCTCCTACGAGCAGTACTTC. Translating gives CASSLTGGSYEQYF.